This T cell receptor (beta chain) stems from a study of neoadjuvant anti-PD-1 for oral cavity cancer. Overall study findings and caveats: PBMC Gini-index clonality exceeded responders' in non-responders post-nivolumab.

Germline V gene lookup returns CDR1 MNHNY and CDR2 SVGAGI (reference sequence). V gave up 5 bases and J gave up 2 bases, with 9 bases separating them. CDR3 length equals 13 residues. Sequenced by immunoSEQ multiplex PCR; TCRdb stores in-frame clones only, minus some. Among around 60,000 clones listed, under 85% were seen once. With regard to this clone: Its target is unknown.

Cohort: HPV-negative, locally advanced oral cavity squamous cell carcinoma patients. The sequences come from PBMCs, collected before nivolumab (anti-PD-1) treatment. V gene TRBV6-6 combines with J gene TRBJ1-1, with TRBD1 as a possible D gene (5 bases). The receptor comes from a person aged 35-80 years with oral cavity squamous cell carcinoma. The DNA of the CDR3 is TGTGCCAGCAGTACGACAGAAAACACTGAAGCTTTCTTT. This codes for CASSTTENTEAFF.